These 18 T cell receptor beta chains originate from one sample sequenced in a study of blood T cell repertoires in COVID-19. The table came from immunoSEQ multiplex PCR; TCRdb's copy has only in-frame clones and leaves some out. The data hold 40,000 or so clones, with 80% to 90% observed a single time. The sample comprised peripheral blood. These receptors came from a man aged 35-49 years with active COVID-19.

V and J are TRBV10-3 and TRBJ1-1; D is uncertain. V was trimmed by 6 bases and J by 2 bases, leaving 16 bases between them. This CDR3 contains 15 residues. The germline V gene encodes CDR1 ENHRY and CDR2 SYGVKD. Written as DNA, the CDR3 is TGTGCCATCAGGGAGGTCGGGGTGGGTAACACTGAAGCTTTCTTT. Translation: CAIREVGVGNTEAFF.

CDR3: CASSSRGGSYNEQFF. CDR3 bases: TGTGCCAGCAGCTCGCGCGGGGGGTCCTACAATGAGCAGTTCTTC. The rearrangement links TRBV11-2 to TRBJ2-1; 8 bases map to TRBD2. The CDR3 totals 15 residues. Per germline, CDR1 SGHAT and CDR2 FQNNGV. Trimming removed 4 bases from V and 1 base from J; junction bases left unmatched: 3. Filled out from reference TRBV11-2 and TRBJ2-1, the complete variable domain reads EAGVAQSPRYKIIEKRQSVAFWCNPISGHATLYWYQQILGQGPKLLIQFQNNGVVDDSQLPKDRFSAERLKGVDSTLKIQPAKLEDSAVYLCASSSRGGSYNEQFFGPGTRLTVL.

The CDR3 region has the DNA TGTGCCAGCAGCTTCCCCCCACATGGCGAGCAGTACTTC. Translated: CASSFPPHGEQYF. The chain joins TRBV5-4 to TRBJ2-7; D unresolved. The CDR3 contains 13 residues. Deletions cut 2 bases from V and 6 bases from J, with 12 bases between. Germline loops: CDR1 SGHNT, CDR2 YYREEE (reference sequence).

Only one count was recorded for this clone. The chain recombines TRBV11-1 with TRBJ2-2; a weak D match, TRBD1 (6 bases). Per germline, CDR1 SGHAT and CDR2 FQDESV (reference sequence). The CDR3 totals 15 residues. Trimming removed 5 bases from V and 8 bases from J, with 18 bases in between. The CDR3: CASSPTRTGQGELFF. In nucleotides, the CDR3 is TGTGCCAGCAGCCCGACAAGGACCGGACAGGGGGAGCTGTTTTTT.

This clone was recorded once. The rearrangement joins TRBV29-1 to TRBJ2-7; perhaps TRBD2 as D (6 bases). In germline, CDR1 is SQVTM, CDR2 ANQGSEA. V was trimmed by 4 bases and J by 3 bases, leaving 19 bases between them. The CDR3 runs to 15 residues. This CDR3 is CSVVGAGGILYEQYF. The DNA for the CDR3 is TGCAGCGTTGTAGGAGCGGGTGGGATCCTCTACGAGCAGTACTTC.

The chain's CDR3 is CASSGSGRASGELFF. CDR3 bases: TGTGCCAGCAGTGGTAGCGGGAGGGCGTCCGGGGAGCTGTTTTTT. The chain couples TRBV27 to TRBJ2-2, with TRBD2 matching over 11 bases. Germline CDR1 is MNHEY and CDR2 is SMNVEV (reference sequence). CDR3 length: 15 residues. V shed 5 bases, J shed 6 bases, and the junction held 5 bases outside the gene matches.

J is TRBJ1-6 and V is TRBV13; 10 bases line up with TRBD1. The CDR3 loop spans 15 amino acids. Per the germline V gene, CDR1 is PRHDT and CDR2 is FYEKMQ (reference sequence). V gave up 2 bases and J gave up 7 bases; unmatched junction bases: 2. In nucleotides, the CDR3 is TGTGCCAGCAGCTTATGGGGACAGGGGAATTCACCCCTCCACTTT. It yields the protein CASSLWGQGNSPLHF. Combining the CDR3 with reference TRBV13 and TRBJ1-6 gives the whole variable domain AAGVIQSPRHLIKEKRETATLKCYPIPRHDTVYWYQQGPGQDPQFLISFYEKMQSDKGSIPDRFSAQQFSDYHSELNMSSLELGDSALYFCASSLWGQGNSPLHFGNGTRLTVT.

This rearrangement joins TRBV18 to TRBJ1-3; unclear D gene. With 4 bases removed from V and 0 bases from J, the gap between germline ends came to 7 bases. From germline, CDR1 is KGHSH and CDR2 LQKENI. CDR3 length equals 14 residues. The CDR3 loop reads CASSLEVSGNTIYF. In nucleotides, the CDR3 is TGTGCCAGCTCACTGGAGGTCTCTGGAAACACCATATATTTT.

The table lists this clone with a few counts. This sequence joins TRBV28 and TRBJ2-7; TRBD1 agrees at 12 bases. Germline trimming cut 2 bases from V and 5 bases from J; bases unmatched to any gene: 7. The CDR3 has 16 residues. The V gene's germline CDR1 is MDHEN and CDR2 SYDVKM. The CDR3, as DNA: TGTGCCAGCAGTTTAGGGGGACAGGGGGCGAGACACGAGCAGTACTTC. This encodes CASSLGGQGARHEQYF.

V gene TRBV18 combines with J gene TRBJ2-3; 10 nucleotides match TRBD2. Germline CDR1 reads KGHSH; CDR2 reads LQKENI. The CDR3 loop spans 15 amino acids. V lost 3 bases, J lost 8 bases, and 8 bases stayed unmatched. CDR3 nucleotides: TGTGCCAGCTCACCTAGCGGGAGGCCTACTGGTACGCAGTATTTT. Protein: CASSPSGRPTGTQYF.

The chain carries TRBV9 and TRBJ1-4; TRBD1 is a possible D gene (6 bases). Trimming removed 0 bases at V and 0 bases at J, with 9 bases between. This CDR3 is 16 amino acids long. Germline loops: CDR1 SGDLS, CDR2 YYNGEE. For the CDR3, the DNA is TGTGCCAGCAGCGTAGACCCAGGGGCAACTAATGAAAAACTGTTTTTT. Encoded protein: CASSVDPGATNEKLFF.

This clone occurred a few times. This chain uses TRBV25-1 with TRBJ2-7; possible D gene TRBD1, 6 bases. Per the germline V gene, CDR1 is MGHDK and CDR2 is SYGVNS. The germline V and J ends were trimmed by 1 base and 0 bases, with 10 bases remaining between them. The CDR3 has 15 amino acids. For the CDR3, the DNA is TGTGCCAGCAGTGAATCCACAGGGAGCTCCTACGAGCAGTACTTC. Translating it yields CASSESTGSSYEQYF.

V is TRBV5-8 and J is TRBJ2-3; 8 positions agree with TRBD2. CDR1 and CDR2 from the germline V gene are SGHTS and YDEGEE. CDR3 length: 15 amino acids. With V trimmed by 4 bases and J by 3 bases, 7 bases remained unmatched. CDR3 protein: CASSPSGSRTDTQYF. The CDR3 bases are TGTGCCAGCAGCCCGAGCGGGAGTAGGACAGATACGCAGTATTTT. Combining the CDR3 with reference TRBV5-8 and TRBJ2-3 gives the whole variable domain EAGVTQSPTHLIKTRGQQATLRCSPISGHTSVYWYQQALGLGLQFLLWYDEGEERNRGNFPPRFSGRQFPNYSSELNVNALELEDSALYLCASSPSGSRTDTQYFGPGTRLTVL.

The J gene is TRBJ2-7, the V gene TRBV6-2 or TRBV6-3, with 12 bases matching TRBD2. The CDR3 length is 16 residues. J was trimmed by 3 bases and V by 0 bases; bases with no gene match: 3. Germline V gene data show CDR1 as MNHEY and CDR2 as SVGEGT. The CDR3 is CASSYSSLAGGYEQYF. The DNA of the CDR3 is TGTGCCAGCAGTTACTCCTCACTAGCGGGGGGCTACGAGCAGTACTTC.

This clone occurred a few times. The chain carries TRBV11-2 and TRBJ2-2, with 13 bases aligning to TRBD2. Germline CDR1 SGHAT, CDR2 FQNNGV. V lost 6 bases, J lost 7 bases, and 8 bases stayed unmatched. This CDR3 has 16 residues. The CDR3 region has the DNA TGTGCCAGCAGGTCAACTAGCGGGAGGGCGGTCGGGGAGCTGTTTTTT. Protein product: CASRSTSGRAVGELFF.

The chain employs TRBV27 and TRBJ1-2; maybe TRBD1 (5 bases). From germline, CDR1 is MNHEY and CDR2 SMNVEV (reference sequence). Trimming shortened V by 4 bases and J by 8 bases, and 20 bases separated the two germline ends. The CDR3 extends over 15 amino acids. The CDR3 sequence is CASSSYIRETGGYTF. The CDR3 nucleotides read TGTGCCAGCAGTTCGTACATCAGGGAAACGGGCGGCTACACCTTC.

The gene calls are TRBV5-1 and TRBJ2-1; D perhaps matches TRBD2 (6 bases). Trimming took off 0 bases at V and 8 bases at J, with 15 bases between the two ends. Per germline, CDR1 SGHRS and CDR2 YFSETQ. CDR3 size: 15 residues. Here the CDR3 reads CASSLVPERGDEQFF. DNA of the CDR3: TGCGCCAGCAGCTTGGTCCCAGAACGCGGGGATGAGCAGTTCTTC.

The V gene is TRBV18, the J gene TRBJ2-2; 14 bases line up with TRBD2. This CDR3 region has 18 residues. The germline CDR1 and CDR2 sequences are KGHSH and LQKENI. V was pared by 6 bases and J by 6 bases, with 12 bases of the junction left unmatched. CDR3 amino acids: CASSRNAPGLAGAGELFF. The CDR3 nucleotides are TGTGCCAGCTCTCGTAATGCCCCGGGACTAGCGGGAGCCGGGGAGCTGTTTTTT.